This record covers a single TCR beta chain. Antigen unknown. The source of the sample is a study of T cells after yellow fever vaccination. Study findings and constraints: Post-booster repertoires again held most primary-vaccination clones (roughly 96% CD4, roughly 89% CD8).

The CDR3 is made up of 13 amino acids. The V gene's germline CDR1 is DFQATT and CDR2 SNEGSKA (reference sequence). V was pared by 4 bases and J by 1 base, with 10 bases between. TCRdb ran MiXCR on the 5' RACE reads and lists one entry per CDR3 protein. The table records approximately 550,000 distinct CDR3 sequences, roughly 19% of them present only once. This chain links TRBV20-1 with TRBJ1-1; D unresolved. The material was PBMCs, obtained 15 days after the yellow fever booster vaccination. The clonotype comes from a man aged 25-45 years who received the YFV17D yellow fever vaccine. Written as DNA, the CDR3 is TGCAGTGCTAACGCTAACCGGAACACTGAAGCTTTCTTT. Its protein product is CSANANRNTEAFF.